The clone carrying this TCR beta chain was counted once. CDR1 and CDR2 (germline): LNHDA, SQIVND (reference sequence). The V and J ends lost 6 bases and 0 bases, in that order; junction bases with no gene match: 4. This CDR3 is built from 14 residues. Seattle enrolled patients during active infection and tracked them longitudinally. In the original workflow: Estimation of nucleated cell counts relied on the amplification of reference gene primers. Measured with immunoSEQ multiplex PCR; TCRdb has only the in-frame clones, and not every one. That table furnishes V, J and clone size, whereas the DNA furnished D and trimming. The data show around 400,000 clones, over 75% seen once. The data were obtained in a study of blood T cell repertoires in COVID-19. Study information: COVID-19 samples from acute and convalescent phases originated in the United States, Italy and Spain. PBMCs, B-cell-depleted T cells, or T cells provided the cDNA or gDNA that made up the material.

This chain uses TRBV19 with TRBJ1-1; 7 positions match TRBD1. This clonotype was obtained from a woman aged 30 to 39 with COVID-19, enrolled during active disease. The sample consisted of peripheral blood. The CDR3 sequence is CASSWDSLNTEAFF. CDR3 nucleotide sequence: TGTGCCAGTAGCTGGGACAGCTTGAACACTGAAGCTTTCTTT.